The 7 T cell receptor beta chains given below trace back to one sample, sequenced in a study of blood T cells in healthy people across ages. The use of a sample-barcoded 5' primer and a J-beta primer mix characterized a second PCR of about 7 to 12 cycles. TCRdb redid the calling of the 5' RACE reads with MiXCR, one entry per CDR3 protein. The table records 1,800,000 or so distinct CDR3 sequences, roughly two fifths of them present only once. The material sequenced was blood. The receptors derive from a human donor in good health.

This chain links TRBV20-1 with TRBJ2-1; the match to TRBD1 covers 8 bases. This CDR3 is 15 amino acids long. Trimming removed 0 bases from V and 4 bases from J; junction bases left unmatched: 5. CDR1 and CDR2 (germline): DFQATT, SNEGSKA (reference sequence). DNA for the CDR3: TGCAGTGCTAGAGAGGGGACAGGCTGGTACAATGAGCAGTTCTTC. This encodes CSAREGTGWYNEQFF.

Comment on this clonotype: The junction differs from germline at one of its ends, possibly a read error. The chain carries TRBV7-2 and TRBJ2-3; 9 nucleotides match TRBD2. The CDR3 extends over 15 amino acids. The V gene's germline CDR1 is SGHTA and CDR2 FQGNSA. The DNA of the CDR3 is TGTGCCAGCAGCCTAGCGGGGTCCCGCACAGATACGCAGTATTTT. Translating it yields CASSLAGSRTDTQYF.

As regards this clonotype: The junction shows a germline mismatch at one end, possibly a read error. The J gene is TRBJ2-4, the V gene TRBV12-3 or TRBV12-4; no reliable D call. The J call is doubtful: the DNA matches TRBJ2-7 better. This CDR3 comprises 14 residues. CDR3 in amino acids: CASSLMWNTYEQYF. The CDR3 region has the DNA TGCGCCAGCAGTTTGATGTGGAATACCTACGAGCAGTACTTC.

V usage is TRBV10-3 and J usage is TRBJ2-7; 11 nucleotides line up with TRBD1. CDR1 ENHRY and CDR2 SYGVKD come from the germline V gene. The CDR3 sequence is 14 residues long. V shed 4 bases and J 2 bases; nucleotides not matched to a gene: 1. The CDR3 DNA sequence: TGTGCCATCAGTGGGGGACAGGGGGCCTACGAGCAGTACTTC. Residues: CAISGGQGAYEQYF.

There are a few counts of this clonotype. V and J are TRBV28 and TRBJ2-7; D perhaps matches TRBD1 (6 bases). The V gene's germline CDR1 is MDHEN and CDR2 SYDVKM. Trimming removed 4 bases from V and 0 bases from J, with 13 bases in between. The CDR3 covers 15 residues. The CDR3 region is CASSSADRSSYEQYF. The CDR3 DNA is TGTGCCAGCAGTTCGGCTGACAGGTCCTCCTACGAGCAGTACTTC.

This rearrangement joins TRBV4-2 to TRBJ2-5, with TRBD2 identical over 12 bases. The J call could be wrong; TRBJ2-7 is a better fit for the DNA end. The CDR3 contains 16 residues. In germline, CDR1 is LGHNA, CDR2 YNFKEQ. This CDR3 is CASSLASGGAGYEQYF. The CDR3 DNA follows: TGTGCCAGCAGCCTCGCTAGCGGGGGGGCCGGATACGAGCAGTACTTC.

The chain employs TRBV20-1 and TRBJ1-6, with no clear D. The CDR3 sequence is 14 residues long. V lost 8 bases and J 0 bases, leaving 11 bases between the germline ends. Germline CDR1 is DFQATT and CDR2 is SNEGSKA (reference sequence). The CDR3 nucleotides read TGCAGTATGACGGAGAGCTCCTATAATTCACCCCTCCACTTT. Translation gives CSMTESSYNSPLHF.